This T cell receptor beta chain stems from a study of T cells in localized non-small cell lung cancer. The repertoire was sequenced with immunoSEQ multiplex PCR; TCRdb's copy has only in-frame clones and lacks some. The sample shows over 1,500 clones, under 25% of them seen only once. The CDR3 runs to 14 residues. V lost 2 bases to trimming and J lost 8 bases, with 15 bases between them. Germline V gives CDR1 SGHNT, CDR2 YENEEA. Study-wide points: For the top 100 tumor clones, a median about 60 also appeared in adjacent lung. Sequencing covered just one tumor region, so heterogeneity cannot be ruled out.

This clone was counted a few times. Its specificity is unknown. The V call is TRBV11-3, the J call TRBJ1-1; tentatively, D is TRBD1 (5 bases). This TCR was sampled from an older female donor with stage I lung adenocarcinoma. This material consisted of normal lung tissue next to the tumor, taken before any cancer treatment. The CDR3 protein is CASSLSARASEAFF. The CDR3 DNA sequence: TGTGCCAGCAGCTTATCCGCCAGGGCCTCGGAAGCTTTCTTT.